Following are 21 T cell receptor beta chains from one sample sequenced in a study of T cells in women clearing cervical HPV infection. Assay: immunoSEQ multiplex PCR; the TCRdb copy retains only in-frame clones and omits some. The sample yields about 35,000 clones, of which the top ten take up under 8%. Sequencing was performed on blood buffy coat. The receptors here all came from a woman between 18 and 69 years old with a cervical HPV16 infection that either progressed to CIN3+ or cleared (not recorded which).

As regards this clone: The read ends 3 residues early relative to the CDR3; the germline J gene fills the gap. The genes are TRBV20-1 and TRBJ1-1; 7 positions agree with TRBD1. Germline loops: CDR1 DFQATT, CDR2 SNEGSKA (reference sequence). This CDR3 contains 15 residues. Trimming took 2 bases from V and 3 from J; bases not matched to a gene: 9. The CDR3 bases that were read are TGCAGTGCTAGAACCCGCGCAGGGACAGACACTGAA. It codes for CSARTRAGTDTE. The complete CDR3 protein is CSARTRAGTDTEAFF.

With regard to this clone: The read ends 3 residues shy of where the CDR3 ends; the end is completed using the germline J gene. V and J are TRBV30 and TRBJ1-6; TRBD1 aligns across 9 bases. The CDR3 length is 13 residues. Germline trimming cut 4 bases from V and 10 bases from J; bases unmatched to any gene: 5. The germline V gene has CDR1 GTSNPN and CDR2 SVGIG (reference sequence). Partial CDR3 DNA: TGTGCCTGGACGGGACAGGGTCTGTCACCC. This gives the protein CAWTGQGLSP. The CDR3 in its entirety is CAWTGQGLSPLHF.

Remarks on this clone: Read sequence stops 3 residues before the CDR3 end, and the germline J gene provides the missing end. The chain employs TRBV20-1 and TRBJ2-3, with D maybe TRBD2 (7 bases). Germline-derived CDR1 and CDR2 are DFQATT and SNEGSKA (reference sequence). The CDR3 runs 14 residues. The CDR3 region is CSAGRDTDQETQYF. CDR3 DNA, as far as it was read: TGCAGTGCAGGGAGGGACACCGACCAAGAGACG.

With respect to this clone: Read coverage stops 3 residues before the CDR3 terminus; the germline J gene supplies the remainder. This chain connects TRBV20-1 to TRBJ2-7; D might be TRBD1 (6 bases). V was cut by 1 base and J by 4 bases, with 17 bases left in between. The CDR3 length is 15 residues. The V gene's germline CDR1 is DFQATT and CDR2 SNEGSKA (reference sequence). The CDR3 bases that were read are TGCAGTGCTAGAGGAGGGCAGGGGCCTCGGTACGAG. Protein product: CSARGGQGPRYE. Given in full, the CDR3 is CSARGGQGPRYEQYF.

Regarding this clone: The read comes to an end 3 residues before the CDR3 does, leaving the germline J gene to fill in the end. The gene calls are TRBV29-1 and TRBJ2-3; a possible D gene is TRBD1 (6 bases). Germline V CDR1 and CDR2: SQVTM, ANQGSEA. CDR3 length: 13 amino acids. CDR3 bases read: TGCAGCGTTGCAGGGGTCCCAGGACAGCCG. This sequence encodes CSVAGVPGQP. The CDR3 in full is CSVAGVPGQPQYF.

As concerns this clone: The read is 3 residues too short to cover the CDR3 end, so that end is filled in from the germline J gene. V is TRBV4-1 and J is TRBJ2-5, with 12 bases lining up with TRBD2. The CDR3 spans 17 residues. Germline V gene lookup returns CDR1 MGHRA and CDR2 YSYEKL. The junction had 8 bases not matched to a gene; V was cut back by 1 base and J by 5 bases. The CDR3 loop reads CASSQAPSGGARETQYF. The sequenced CDR3 bases are TGCGCCAGCAGCCAAGCACCTAGCGGGGGGGCCAGGGAGACC.

As for this clone: The read halts 3 residues ahead of the CDR3 end, with the missing end drawn from the germline J gene. This chain connects TRBV10-3 to TRBJ1-2, with D maybe TRBD1 (5 bases). Trimming took off 8 bases at V and 4 bases at J, with 14 bases between the two ends. The germline V gene has CDR1 ENHRY and CDR2 SYGVKD. CDR3 length: 13 residues. CDR3 bases read: TGTGCCATCTCCGGAACAGGCGGCTATGGC. It is translated as CAISGTGGYG. The full CDR3 sequence reads CAISGTGGYGYTF.

As concerns this clone: Coverage ceases 3 residues before the CDR3 finishes, and the germline J gene fills in the end. This sequence joins TRBV6-2 or TRBV6-3 and TRBJ2-3, with 13 positions matching TRBD2. CDR1 is MNHEY and CDR2 is SVGEGT in the germline V gene. This CDR3 has 13 residues. The CDR3 sequence: CASNGLAGETQYF. The sequenced part of the CDR3 DNA is TGTGCCAGCAACGGACTAGCGGGGGAGACG.

Note on this clone: The read terminates 3 residues before the CDR3 end, so the remaining end is supplied by the germline J gene. This sequence joins TRBV6-2 or TRBV6-3 and TRBJ2-3, with a possible D match to TRBD1 (8 bases). This CDR3 has 12 amino acids. Germline CDR1 MNHEY, CDR2 SVGEGT. CDR3 sequence: CASDAQGGPQYF. The CDR3 DNA, read in part, is TGTGCCAGTGACGCACAGGGGGGGCCG.

As regards this clone: The read falls 3 residues short of the CDR3 end, and the missing part is taken from the germline J gene. The J gene is TRBJ2-5, the V gene TRBV5-4; 14 positions agree with TRBD2. J lost 4 bases, V lost 0 bases, and 2 bases had no gene match. CDR3 size: 16 residues. Germline V gene sequence: CDR1 SGHNT, CDR2 YYREEE (reference sequence). The CDR3 bases that were read are TGTGCCAGCAGCTTGGGTGGGACTAGCGGGGGAGAGACC. Translation: CASSLGGTSGGET. The full CDR3 reads CASSLGGTSGGETQYF.

CDR3 DNA (partial): TGTGCCAGCACCGCGGGGGGGCGCGCTGGTGAG. Protein product: CASTAGGRAGE. From start to end, the CDR3 is CASTAGGRAGEQFF. The chain joins TRBV5-4 to TRBJ2-1; 9 positions agree with TRBD2. The missing CDR3 end, 3 residues past where the read stops, is filled in from the germline J gene. Germline CDR1 reads SGHNT; CDR2 reads YYREEE (reference sequence). Trimming cost V 6 bases and J 9 bases; bases outside gene matches: 10. The CDR3 has 14 amino acids.

To note about this clone: The read halts 3 residues ahead of the CDR3 end, with the missing end drawn from the germline J gene. The rearrangement links TRBV7-2 to TRBJ1-4; D call uncertain. The length of the CDR3 is 14 residues. Trimming removed 5 bases from V and 2 bases from J, with 9 bases in between. Germline V gives CDR1 SGHTA, CDR2 FQGNSA. CDR3: CASSMTGTNEKLFF. The CDR3 bases that were read are TGTGCCAGCAGCATGACCGGGACTAATGAAAAA.

Regarding this clone: The read stops 3 residues short of the end of the CDR3; the missing end is completed from the germline J gene. The chain has TRBV4-1 and TRBJ1-4; 8 bases are a match to TRBD1. This CDR3 has 14 residues. Unmatched junction bases numbered 3, after V lost 4 bases and J lost 5 bases. Germline V lookup: CDR1 MGHRA, CDR2 YSYEKL. CDR3 DNA (partial): TGCGCCAGCAGCCGGGACAGGAAGAATGAAAAA. As protein: CASSRDRKNEK. The whole CDR3 is CASSRDRKNEKLFF.

About this clone: The sequenced fragment ends 3 residues before the CDR3 boundary, so the rest is inferred from the germline J gene. The chain links TRBV7-8 to TRBJ2-1; D gene unclear. The germline CDR1 and CDR2 sequences are SGHVS and FQNEAQ. This CDR3 spans 12 amino acids. V was pared by 1 base and J by 8 bases, with 6 bases between. CDR3 bases read: TGTGCCAGCAGCTTAGTTAGGGATGAG. Protein sequence: CASSLVRDE. The whole CDR3 is CASSLVRDEQFF.

About this clone: The read stops 3 residues short of the end of the CDR3; the missing end is completed from the germline J gene. The rearrangement uses TRBV7-6 and TRBJ2-5; 9 nucleotides match TRBD1. The length of the CDR3 is 16 residues. Germline V gene sequence: CDR1 SGHVS, CDR2 FNYEAQ. V lost 5 bases to trimming and J lost 4 bases; unmatched junction nucleotides: 11. The CDR3 is CASSRRTGTGSETQYF. The sequenced part of the CDR3 DNA is TGTGCCAGCAGCCGTCGGACCGGGACAGGGTCAGAGACC.

A remark on this clone: The CDR3 end is not reached by the read, which stops 3 residues before it; the germline J gene fills it in. V is TRBV7-2 and J is TRBJ2-7; TRBD2 might be the D (5 bases). Germline V gives CDR1 SGHTA, CDR2 FQGNSA. V lost 4 bases and J lost 2, with 15 bases in between. The length of the CDR3 is 15 residues. The CDR3 DNA, read in part, is TGTGCCAGCAGCTGGAAGTACGGGGAAGCCTACGAG. Translated, it gives CASSWKYGEAYE. The CDR3 as a whole reads CASSWKYGEAYEQYF. Drawing the rest from reference TRBV7-2 and TRBJ2-7, the complete variable domain is GAGVSQSPSNKVTEKGKDVELRCDPISGHTALYWYRQSLGQGLEFLIYFQGNSAPDKSGLPSDRFSAERTGGSVSTLTIQRTQQEDSAVYLCASSWKYGEAYEQYFGPGTRLTVT.

Comment on this clone: The CDR3 goes on 3 residues after the read ends, and that part is filled in from the germline J gene. This chain joins TRBV7-9 and TRBJ2-4; D is possibly TRBD1 (6 bases). This CDR3 comprises 15 residues. Germline V gene lookup returns CDR1 SEHNR and CDR2 FQNEAQ (reference sequence). The CDR3 region is CASSVGQWEKGIQYF. The part of the CDR3 DNA that was read is TGTGCCAGCAGCGTCGGACAGTGGGAAAAGGGGATT.

This clone is called medium-sized based on its frequency. The read terminates 3 residues before the CDR3 end, so the remaining end is supplied by the germline J gene. The gene calls are TRBV19 and TRBJ1-5, with D tentatively TRBD1 (6 bases). The CDR3 consists of 17 residues. Germline values: CDR1 LNHDA, CDR2 SQIVND (reference sequence). Trimming pared 1 base from V and 0 bases from J, leaving 13 bases between. The CDR3 here is CASSIADSKHSNQPQHF. CDR3 DNA, as far as it was read: TGTGCCAGTAGTATAGCGGACAGTAAACATAGCAATCAGCCC.

Comment on this clone: The read falls 3 residues short of the CDR3 end, and the missing part is taken from the germline J gene. V gene TRBV18 combines with J gene TRBJ2-1; no clear D. V was trimmed by 2 bases and J by 0 bases, leaving 8 bases between them. Germline loops: CDR1 KGHSH, CDR2 LQKENI. CDR3 length: 15 amino acids. Partial CDR3 DNA: TGTGCCAGCTCACCATCCCCCAACTCCTACAATGAG. It yields the protein CASSPSPNSYNE. The complete CDR3 reads CASSPSPNSYNEQFF. Full variable domain (outside the CDR3, taken from reference TRBV18 and TRBJ2-1): NAGVMQNPRHLVRRRGQEARLRCSPMKGHSHVYWYRQLPEEGLKFMVYLQKENIIDESGMPKERFSAEFPKEGPSILRIQQVVRGDSAAYFCASSPSPNSYNEQFFGPGTRLTVL.

Note on this clone: The read halts 3 residues ahead of the CDR3 end, with the missing end drawn from the germline J gene. The J gene is TRBJ1-2, the V gene TRBV18, with 10 nucleotides matching TRBD1. This CDR3 region has 19 residues. The germline V gene encodes CDR1 KGHSH and CDR2 LQKENI. The sequenced CDR3 bases are TGTGCCAGCTCCCCTTCCCGACTAGACAGGGGGCTTGCGACAGATACC. Its protein is CASSPSRLDRGLATDT. Given in full, the CDR3 is CASSPSRLDRGLATDTYTF.

Points on this clone: The read terminates 3 residues ahead of where the CDR3 ends, so the germline J gene completes it. The sample contains more than one DNA sequence encoding this CDR3. J is TRBJ1-3 and V is TRBV20-1; 11 bases agree with TRBD1. The V and J ends lost 5 bases and 5 bases, in that order; junction bases with no gene match: 5. The germline gives CDR1 DFQATT, CDR2 SNEGSKA (reference sequence). The length of the CDR3 is 14 residues. The sequenced part of the CDR3 DNA is TGCAGTGCTCCAAGGACAGGGGGCAGAAACACC. Its protein product is CSAPRTGGRNT. In full, the CDR3 reads CSAPRTGGRNTIYF.